The clone carrying this T cell receptor (beta chain) is a singleton in its sample. The data belong to a study of control samples from healthy donors and cancer patients. TCRdb's copy holds only in-frame clones and misses some; the assay was immunoSEQ multiplex PCR. The repertoire holds 150,000 to 200,000 clones, with 80% to 90% as singletons. The specimen sequenced was blood. The sequence was obtained from a woman aged 25-40 years in good health.

The CDR3 DNA follows: TGCAGCGTTGAATTTCGGACCGTGAACACTGAAGCTTTCTTT. Amino acid sequence: CSVEFRTVNTEAFF. The chain combines TRBV29-1 with TRBJ1-1, with no clear D. CDR3 size: 14 residues. Germline-derived CDR1 and CDR2 are SQVTM and ANQGSEA. V lost 2 bases and J lost 0, with 10 bases in between.